Here is one TCR beta chain with its context. Its specificity is unknown. Busulfan-fludarabine conditioning, marrow transplant, and cyclophosphamide on days +3 and +4 were administered. This record belongs to a study of T cells after posttransplantation cyclophosphamide. Trimming at V came to 7 bases and at J to 2 bases, leaving 8 bases not matched to a gene. The germline V gene encodes CDR1 SGHRS and CDR2 YFSETQ. The CDR3 has 15 residues. Method: immunoSEQ multiplex PCR; TCRdb's copy keeps in-frame clones and lacks some. The table includes roughly 20,000 clones, 65% to 75% detected once. General study results and limits: Later post-transplant blood repertoires were often dominated by donor CD8+ memory clones.

The J gene is TRBJ2-7, the V gene TRBV5-1; 11 bases fit TRBD1. The material was PBMCs, obtained after an allogeneic stem cell transplant with post-transplant cyclophosphamide. The sequence came from a male patient aged 25-45 years who received an allogeneic stem cell transplant from a related donor, was CMV-positive, and had acute GVHD only. Some T cells may have originated in the graft donor. The CDR3 nucleotides read TGCGCCAGCCAAAAAGGGACAGGGGGGACCTACGAGCAGTACTTC. It codes for CASQKGTGGTYEQYF.